Below, 24 T cell receptor beta chains from the same sample are listed, as sequenced in a study of cytomegalovirus exposure and HLA in healthy donors. PCR involved 60 Vbeta and 13 Jbeta primers. The method was immunoSEQ multiplex PCR; TCRdb's version includes in-frame clones alone and lacks a portion of them. The table includes about 150,000 clones, roughly 80% detected once. Sequencing was carried out using PBMCs. The source is a woman in her 30s in good health and CMV-seronegative.

The chain couples TRBV7-9 to TRBJ1-1; D is perhaps TRBD1 (5 bases). Trimming removed 2 bases from V and 3 bases from J, with 10 bases in between. Per the germline V gene, CDR1 is SEHNR and CDR2 is FQNEAQ (reference sequence). The CDR3 contains 14 residues. The CDR3: CASSLSQGDTEAFF. The DNA for the CDR3 is TGTGCCAGCAGCTTAAGTCAGGGTGACACTGAAGCTTTCTTT.

Concerning this clone itself: Other DNA sequences in the same sample also yield this CDR3. The CDR3, as DNA: TGCGCCAGCAGCTTGGCGGGTAGCTCTGGAAACACCATATATTTT. It encodes CASSLAGSSGNTIYF. The chain has TRBV5-1 and TRBJ1-3; the D is unclear. V lost 0 bases and J lost 0, with 7 bases in between. The CDR3 has 15 amino acids. Germline V lookup: CDR1 SGHRS, CDR2 YFSETQ.

This chain uses TRBV25-1 with TRBJ2-3; D unclear. The ends were cut back, 4 bases at V and 3 bases at J, with 8 bases in the middle. The CDR3 is made up of 13 amino acids. In germline, CDR1 is MGHDK, CDR2 SYGVNS. CDR3: CASSGSRTDTQYF. The CDR3 region has the DNA TGTGCCAGCAGTGGGTCCCGGACAGATACGCAGTATTTT.

This clone was seen just once. V and J are TRBV2 and TRBJ1-5, with a weak D call TRBD1 (6 bases). This CDR3 is 16 amino acids long. The V end lost 2 bases, the J end lost 7 bases, and 18 bases lay between the germline ends. Germline lookup yields CDR1 SNHLY and CDR2 FYNNEI. The CDR3 nucleotides read TGTGCCAGCAGTGAATGGGCCCTAAGGGGGGGACAGCCCCAGCATTTT. Its translation: CASSEWALRGGQPQHF.

This clone was detected a few times. The chain is built from TRBV10-3 and TRBJ2-2; the match to TRBD2 covers 10 bases. Germline CDR1 and CDR2: ENHRY and SYGVKD. With 2 bases clipped from V and 1 base from J, the junction kept 13 bases outside the gene matches. This CDR3 contains 20 residues. The CDR3 loop reads CAISEERLAGANVNTGELFF. CDR3 coding DNA: TGTGCCATCAGTGAGGAGAGGCTAGCGGGGGCCAATGTGAACACCGGGGAGCTGTTTTTT.

The V and J genes are TRBV5-4 and TRBJ2-7; TRBD2 aligns across 7 bases. CDR1 and CDR2 (germline): SGHNT, YYREEE (reference sequence). The junction had 7 bases not matched to a gene; V was cut back by 1 base and J by 3 bases. This CDR3 comprises 15 residues. The DNA for the CDR3 is TGTGCCAGCAGCTTGTCCATCGGGGGGATCTACGAGCAGTACTTC. Translation: CASSLSIGGIYEQYF.

This clone turned up a few times. The chain carries TRBV14 and TRBJ2-6, with D hard to call. Deletions cut 1 base from V and 2 bases from J, with 3 bases between. CDR3 length equals 14 residues. CDR1 is SGHDN and CDR2 is FVKESK in the germline V gene. The CDR3, as DNA: TGTGCCAGCAGCCAAGTCACTGGGGCCAACGTCCTGACTTTC. Translated, it gives CASSQVTGANVLTF.

The chain is built from TRBV2 and TRBJ2-2; 13 bases line up with TRBD2. The germline V gene encodes CDR1 SNHLY and CDR2 FYNNEI. The CDR3 length is 16 residues. V shed 10 bases, J shed 11 bases, and the junction held 16 bases outside the gene matches. The CDR3 region is CATTRTSGGPMSELFF. The CDR3 DNA sequence: TGTGCCACAACCCGGACTAGCGGGGGACCCATGTCCGAGCTGTTTTTT.

The genes are TRBV9 and TRBJ1-1; maybe TRBD1 (5 bases). Germline CDR1 is SGDLS and CDR2 is YYNGEE. CDR3 length: 15 residues. Trimming pared 4 bases from V and 1 base from J, leaving 14 bases between. This CDR3 is CASSPWDFGNTEAFF. The CDR3 nucleotides read TGTGCCAGCAGCCCCTGGGACTTTGGGAACACTGAAGCTTTCTTT.

The chain combines TRBV5-1 with TRBJ1-1, with unresolved D. The germline V and J ends were trimmed by 0 bases and 4 bases, with 13 bases remaining between them. Germline CDR1 SGHRS, CDR2 YFSETQ. This CDR3 is 15 amino acids long. The CDR3 here is CASSLAGYEGTEAFF. Here the CDR3 DNA reads TGCGCCAGCAGCTTGGCGGGGTATGAAGGCACTGAAGCTTTCTTT.

The rearrangement links TRBV9 to TRBJ2-1; tentative D call: TRBD1 (5 bases). CDR3 length: 15 amino acids. Germline V gene sequence: CDR1 SGDLS, CDR2 YYNGEE. Trimming stripped 0 bases from V and 8 bases from J, with 15 bases between. The CDR3 loop reads CASSVAPRENYEQFF. The CDR3 nucleotides read TGTGCCAGCAGCGTAGCACCCAGGGAAAATTATGAGCAGTTCTTC.

This clone was detected many times. The chain recombines TRBV6-5 with TRBJ1-2; D is undetermined. There are 14 residues in the CDR3. From germline, CDR1 is MNHEY and CDR2 SVGAGI. The V end was cut by 0 bases, the J end by 5 bases, with 10 bases between. DNA of the CDR3: TGTGCCAGCAGTTACTCGAATTCGGGATATGGCTACACCTTC. This encodes CASSYSNSGYGYTF.

Comment on this clone: A read error may produce the germline difference seen at one junction end. The J gene is TRBJ1-6, the V gene TRBV7-9; tentatively, D is TRBD1 (5 bases). The length of the CDR3 is 16 residues. Germline CDR1 SEHNR, CDR2 FQNEAQ (reference sequence). CDR3 sequence: CSSSLGGSGANSPLHF. The CDR3 DNA sequence: TGTTCCAGCAGCTTAGGAGGAAGCGGGGCGAATTCACCCCTCCACTTT.

This sequence joins TRBV7-6 and TRBJ2-7; 9 bases map to TRBD1. The CDR3 length is 15 residues. Losses at the gene ends were 4 bases for V and 3 bases for J; bases not matched to a gene: 7. CDR1 and CDR2 (germline): SGHVS, FNYEAQ. The CDR3: CASSSPGQGFYEQYF. The CDR3 DNA follows: TGTGCCAGCAGCTCCCCGGGACAGGGATTCTACGAGCAGTACTTC.

This clone showed up just a few times. The chain has TRBV6-1 and TRBJ1-2, with D possibly matching TRBD1 (5 bases). The CDR3 extends over 15 amino acids. Germline V CDR1 and CDR2: MNHNS, SASEGT. V lost 0 bases and J 4 bases, leaving 12 bases between the germline ends. The CDR3 sequence is CASSEAPGVSYGYTF. Written as DNA, the CDR3 is TGTGCCAGCAGTGAAGCTCCGGGGGTTAGCTATGGCTACACCTTC.

CDR3 in DNA: TGCGCCAGCAGCTTGAGACAGGGGATGGGCGACACCATATATTTT. As protein: CASSLRQGMGDTIYF. The chain has TRBV5-1 and TRBJ1-3; 8 bases fit TRBD1. Germline assignment: CDR1 SGHRS and CDR2 YFSETQ. This CDR3 contains 15 residues. V gave up 1 base and J gave up 8 bases; unmatched junction bases: 8.

The chain couples TRBV30 to TRBJ2-1, with 12 bases aligning to TRBD2. The CDR3 totals 15 residues. Looked up from germline, CDR1 is GTSNPN and CDR2 is SVGIG (reference sequence). Germline trimming cut 0 bases from V and 6 bases from J; bases unmatched to any gene: 3. CDR3 sequence (DNA): TGTGCCTGGAGTGTAGCTAGCGGGGGGGCCAATGAGCAGTTCTTC. Translating it yields CAWSVASGGANEQFF.

The CDR3 reads CASRRDSFTDTQYF. CDR3 bases: TGTGCCAGCAGGAGGGACAGTTTCACAGATACGCAGTATTTT. The chain employs TRBV27 and TRBJ2-3; 7 bases align to TRBD1. The CDR3 is 14 amino acids. The J segment lost 2 bases and the V segment lost 6 bases, leaving 5 bases of the junction unmatched. The germline V gene has CDR1 MNHEY and CDR2 SMNVEV (reference sequence).

This sequence joins TRBV10-3 and TRBJ1-6, with 10 bases identical to TRBD1. Unmatched junction bases numbered 5, after V lost 6 bases and J lost 6 bases. The CDR3 contains 15 residues. CDR1 and CDR2 (germline): ENHRY, SYGVKD. The CDR3 reads CAISDRDRGNSPLHF. In DNA, the CDR3 is TGTGCCATCAGCGACCGGGACAGGGGTAATTCACCCCTCCACTTT.

V usage is TRBV19 and J usage is TRBJ2-1, with TRBD1 identical over 8 bases. V dropped 5 bases and J dropped 4; count of bases not matched to a gene: 10. Germline V lookup: CDR1 LNHDA, CDR2 SQIVND (reference sequence). This CDR3 is built from 16 residues. The CDR3 bases are TGTGCCAGTAGTCAGTCCCGGACAGGGTCTTACAATGAGCAGTTCTTC. It specifies CASSQSRTGSYNEQFF.

This clone was seen a single time. V is TRBV6-6 and J is TRBJ1-2; D is possibly TRBD1 (6 bases). Trimming took 2 bases from V and 5 from J, leaving 18 bases between them. The germline gives CDR1 MNHNY, CDR2 SVGAGI (reference sequence). This CDR3 is 16 amino acids long. CDR3 in DNA: TGTGCCAGCAGTTACCCTTCGACAGGCCCTCATTATGGCTACACCTTC. This encodes CASSYPSTGPHYGYTF.

The V and J genes are TRBV5-1 and TRBJ1-1; D is possibly TRBD1 (6 bases). V was trimmed by 0 bases and J by 1 base, leaving 16 bases between them. The germline CDR1 and CDR2 sequences are SGHRS and YFSETQ. The CDR3 sequence is 17 residues long. The CDR3 protein is CASSLVDRTSKNTEAFF. CDR3 in DNA: TGCGCCAGCAGCTTGGTGGACAGAACAAGTAAGAACACTGAAGCTTTCTTT.

This rearrangement joins TRBV9 to TRBJ2-3; weak D call: TRBD2 (6 bases). This CDR3 spans 16 amino acids. Germline CDR1 SGDLS, CDR2 YYNGEE. V was cut by 2 bases and J by 0 bases, with 13 bases left in between. The CDR3 sequence: CASSVGRGVSTDTQYF. The CDR3 DNA is TGTGCCAGCAGCGTGGGACGCGGGGTAAGCACAGATACGCAGTATTTT. The whole variable domain, remainder taken from reference TRBV9 and TRBJ2-3, is DSGVTQTPKHLITATGQRVTLRCSPRSGDLSVYWYQQSLDQGLQFLIQYYNGEERAKGNILERFSAQQFPDLHSELNLSSLELGDSALYFCASSVGRGVSTDTQYFGPGTRLTVL.

The chain employs TRBV28 and TRBJ1-2; D possibly corresponds to TRBD1 (6 bases). Germline CDR1 is MDHEN and CDR2 is SYDVKM. V lost 5 bases, J lost 6 bases, and 13 bases lay in between. This CDR3 contains 13 residues. The CDR3 DNA follows: TGTGCCAGCAGTGAATACAGGGCGGATGGCTACACCTTC. Translation: CASSEYRADGYTF.